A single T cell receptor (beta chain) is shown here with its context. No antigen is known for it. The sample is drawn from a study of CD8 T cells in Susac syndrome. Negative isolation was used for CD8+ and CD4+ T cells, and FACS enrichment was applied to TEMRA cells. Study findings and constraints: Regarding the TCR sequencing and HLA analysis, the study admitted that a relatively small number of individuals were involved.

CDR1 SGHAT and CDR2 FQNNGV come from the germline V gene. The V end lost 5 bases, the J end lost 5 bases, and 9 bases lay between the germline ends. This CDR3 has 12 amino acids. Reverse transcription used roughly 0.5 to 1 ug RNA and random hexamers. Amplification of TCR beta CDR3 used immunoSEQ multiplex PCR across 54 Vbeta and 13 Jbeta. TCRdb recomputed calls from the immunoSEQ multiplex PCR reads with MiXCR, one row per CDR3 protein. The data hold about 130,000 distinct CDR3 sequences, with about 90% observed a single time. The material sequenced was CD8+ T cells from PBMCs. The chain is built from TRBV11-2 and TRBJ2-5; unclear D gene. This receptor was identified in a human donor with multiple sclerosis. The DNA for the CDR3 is TGTGCCAGCAGCCAAAGGTGGGAGACCCAGTACTTC. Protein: CASSQRWETQYF.